The rows below give T cell receptor beta chains drawn from one sample of a study of early T cells in non-severe SARS-CoV-2 infection. TCRdb called the 5' RACE reads again in MiXCR, with one record for every CDR3 protein. The profile shows 80,000 to 100,000 distinct CDR3 sequences, approximately 14% of them singletons. The specimen was whole blood. Every receptor here comes from an adult who was a healthcare worker with PCR-confirmed SARS-CoV-2 infection or an uninfected control (not recorded which). Each CDR3 is given with its conserved first and last residue. The D gene is left open where the match is weak. Only some rows state a clone size, as once, few, many or a class for expanded clones.

TRBJ2-3 | TRBD1 | TRBV18 | many | CASSLSTGGVSTDTQYF | TGTGCCAGCTCACTTTCGACAGGGGGCGTGAGCACAGATACGCAGTATTTT
TRBJ1-1 | - | TRBV25-1 | - | CASRVRGEAFF | TGTGCCAGCCGAGTTCGCGGTGAGGCTTTCTTT
TRBJ1-3 | - | TRBV7-2 | - | CASSSENTIYF | TGTGCCAGCAGCTCTGAAAACACCATATATTTT
TRBJ1-5 | - | TRBV5-6 | - | CASSFGDRPQPQHF | TGTGCCAGCAGCTTTGGGGATCGCCCTCAGCCCCAGCATTTT
TRBJ2-3 | TRBD2 | TRBV10-2 | - | CASSYLSGGGTDTQYF | TGCGCCAGCAGTTACCTTAGCGGGGGAGGCACAGATACGCAGTATTTT
TRBJ2-3 | - | TRBV11-3 | many | CASSLGGLSPDTQYF | TGTGCCAGCAGCTTAGGTGGACTGAGCCCAGATACGCAGTATTTT
TRBJ2-3 | TRBD1 | TRBV10-1 | - | CASIFICFPGQGGTDTQYF | TGCGCCAGCATCTTCATTTGCTTCCCAGGACAGGGGGGCACAGATACGCAGTATTTT
TRBJ2-6 | - | TRBV5-6 | - | CASSGAGANVLTF | TGTGCCAGCAGCGGAGCTGGGGCCAACGTCCTGACTTTC
TRBJ1-2 | - | TRBV28 | - | CASRPGVQNYGYTF | TGTGCCAGCAGACCGGGAGTCCAGAACTATGGCTACACCTTC
TRBJ2-3 | - | TRBV7-8 | - | CASSYRDGRTNTDTQYF | TGTGCCAGCAGCTACCGGGACGGAAGAACCAACACAGATACGCAGTATTTT
TRBJ1-2 | - | TRBV10-3 | few | CAISSLTGSNFGYTF | TGTGCCATCAGTTCACTTACAGGGTCCAATTTCGGCTACACCTTC
TRBJ2-5 | - | TRBV24-1 | - | CATSERDSYQETQYF | TGTGCCACCAGTGAGCGGGACTCCTACCAAGAGACCCAGTACTTC
TRBJ2-3 | TRBD2 | TRBV27 | many | CASSTSGGITDTQYF | TGTGCCAGCAGTACGAGCGGGGGGATAACAGATACGCAGTATTTT
TRBJ1-5 | TRBD1 | TRBV5-1 | - | CASSYGQGLNQPQHF | TGCGCCAGCAGCTACGGACAGGGACTAAATCAGCCCCAGCATTTT
TRBJ2-7 | - | TRBV2 | few | CASSIRTTGEQYF | TGTGCCAGCAGTATACGGACAACGGGCGAGCAGTACTTC
TRBJ2-3 | TRBD1 | TRBV11-2 | - | CASSSAWGQGEYF | TGTGCCAGCAGCTCTGCCTGGGGACAGGGGGAGTATTTT
TRBJ2-3 | - | TRBV7-8 | few | CASSLKRLGSDTQYF | TGTGCCAGCAGCCTGAAACGACTAGGATCAGATACGCAGTATTTT
TRBJ2-1 | - | TRBV29-1 | - | CSVDKVGSVNEQFF | TGCAGCGTTGATAAGGTCGGCAGCGTCAATGAGCAGTTCTTC
TRBJ1-5 | - | TRBV27 | - | CASSLALYSNQPQHF | TGTGCCAGCAGCTTGGCCCTCTATAGCAATCAGCCCCAGCATTTT
TRBJ2-2 | - | TRBV7-6 | many | CASSLEAGSNTGELFF | TGTGCCAGCAGCTTAGAGGCCGGTTCGAACACCGGGGAGCTGTTTTTT
TRBJ2-3 | TRBD2 | TRBV5-6 | few | CASSFGLAGTDTQYF | TGTGCCAGCAGCTTTGGACTAGCGGGGACAGATACGCAGTATTTT
TRBJ2-3 | - | TRBV29-1 | many | CSVEGGSLTDTQYF | TGCAGCGTTGAAGGGGGCTCCTTAACAGATACGCAGTATTTT
TRBJ2-3 | - | TRBV12-3/TRBV12-4 | - | CASSFRVDTQYF | TGTGCCAGCAGTTTTCGGGTGGATACGCAGTATTTT
TRBJ2-3 | - | TRBV6-6 | - | CASRQTRRGPSTDTQYF | TGTGCCAGCAGACAAACGAGGCGGGGGCCAAGCACAGATACGCAGTATTTT
TRBJ2-1 | - | TRBV6-2/TRBV6-3 | once | CASFRRAGNEQFF | TGTGCCAGCTTCCGCAGGGCCGGCAATGAGCAGTTCTTC
TRBJ2-3 | - | TRBV2 | - | CASSDFSDTQYF | TGTGCCAGCAGTGACTTTTCAGATACGCAGTATTTT
TRBJ1-5 | - | TRBV5-6 | - | CASSLAPDNQPQHF | TGTGCCAGCAGCTTGGCACCGGACAATCAGCCCCAGCATTTT
TRBJ2-3 | - | TRBV10-3 | few | CAISEIGTDTQYF | TGTGCCATCAGTGAGATAGGCACAGATACGCAGTATTTT
TRBJ2-4 | TRBD2 | TRBV6-6 | - | CASSYPKTSTSGGSLAKNIQYF | TGTGCCAGCAGTTACCCCAAAACCTCGACTAGCGGGGGCTCTTTGGCCAAAAACATTCAGTACTTC
TRBJ1-1 | - | TRBV20-1 | - | CSARQDEAFF | TGCAGTGCTAGACAGGATGAAGCTTTCTTT
TRBJ2-1 | TRBD2 | TRBV20-1 | few | CSAPPLGLAGQFF | TGCAGTGCTCCCCCCCTGGGACTAGCTGGGCAGTTCTTC
TRBJ2-3 | TRBD1 | TRBV11-3 | few | CASSFTGTGGADTQYF | TGTGCCAGCAGCTTCACCGGGACAGGGGGGGCAGATACGCAGTATTTT
TRBJ2-2 | TRBD1 | TRBV7-2 | - | CASRWDRGQTGELFF | TGTGCCAGCAGATGGGACAGGGGGCAAACCGGGGAGCTGTTTTTT
TRBJ2-5 | - | TRBV28 | - | CASSLLQNQETQYF | TGTGCCAGCAGTTTACTACAGAATCAAGAGACCCAGTACTTC
TRBJ2-1 | - | TRBV24-1 | few | CATSSQGGINEQFF | TGTGCCACCAGTAGCCAGGGGGGGATTAATGAGCAGTTCTTC
TRBJ2-5 | - | TRBV28 | - | CASSSFETQYF | TGTGCCAGCAGTTCTTTTGAGACCCAGTACTTC
TRBJ1-2 | - | TRBV20-1 | - | CSARTTGNGYTF | TGCAGTGCCAGAACAACAGGCAATGGCTACACCTTC
TRBJ2-7 | - | TRBV7-9 | many | CASSWVLGAVEQYF | TGTGCCAGCAGCTGGGTTTTGGGGGCCGTCGAGCAGTACTTC
TRBJ1-1 | - | TRBV6-2/TRBV6-3 | - | CASSSLSAGSFTEAFF | TGTGCCAGCAGTTCCCTTTCTGCAGGTTCCTTCACTGAAGCTTTCTTT
TRBJ1-1 | TRBD1 | TRBV5-1 | few | CASGWTGEDGTEAFF | TGCGCCAGCGGGTGGACAGGGGAGGACGGCACTGAAGCTTTCTTT
TRBJ2-1 | - | TRBV2 | - | CASSARDTGDEQFF | TGTGCCAGCAGTGCCCGGGACACGGGGGATGAGCAGTTCTTC
TRBJ1-5 | TRBD1 | TRBV5-5 | many | CASSSQGDQPQHF | TGTGCCAGCAGCTCCCAGGGGGATCAGCCCCAGCATTTT
TRBJ2-7 | TRBD1 | TRBV5-1 | few | CASSWTGARGEQYF | TGCGCCAGCAGCTGGACAGGGGCACGGGGCGAGCAGTACTTC
TRBJ2-7 | - | TRBV6-2/TRBV6-3 | few | CASRRGPTYEQYF | TGTGCCAGCAGGCGGGGGCCTACTTACGAGCAGTACTTC
TRBJ1-4 | TRBD1 | TRBV28 | many | CASSIDRAGEKLFF | TGTGCCAGCAGTATTGACAGGGCGGGTGAAAAACTGTTTTTT
TRBJ2-7 | - | TRBV27 | few | CASSEGPPNIYEQYF | TGTGCCAGCAGTGAAGGGCCGCCCAATATCTACGAGCAGTACTTC
TRBJ2-2 | TRBD2 | TRBV6-4 | - | CASSSGGDTGELFF | TGTGCCAGCAGTAGCGGGGGTGACACCGGGGAGCTGTTTTTT
TRBJ1-1 | - | TRBV20-1 | - | CSARDSGGRGTEAFF | TGCAGTGCTAGAGATAGCGGGGGGCGAGGCACTGAAGCTTTCTTT
TRBJ2-1 | - | TRBV20-1 | few | CSAGRGYNEQFF | TGCAGTGCTGGGCGCGGGTACAATGAGCAGTTCTTC
TRBJ1-3 | - | TRBV6-6 | few | CASSPTGPTENTIYF | TGTGCCAGCAGTCCGACAGGTCCTACTGAAAACACCATATATTTT
TRBJ2-1 | TRBD1 | TRBV29-1 | many | CSVGTGGNEQFF | TGCAGCGTTGGCACAGGGGGGAATGAGCAGTTCTTC
TRBJ2-2 | TRBD2 | TRBV5-1 | - | CASSWGTSGNTGELFF | TGCGCCAGCAGCTGGGGGACTAGCGGGAACACCGGGGAGCTGTTTTTT
TRBJ1-2 | - | TRBV11-2 | - | CASTVAGNYGYTF | TGTGCCAGCACCGTCGCAGGGAACTATGGCTACACCTTC
TRBJ1-2 | TRBD1 | TRBV12-3/TRBV12-4 | few | CASSLRDSYGYTF | TGTGCCAGCAGTTTACGGGACAGCTATGGCTACACCTTC
TRBJ2-7 | - | TRBV18 | few | CASSREDLYEQYF | TGTGCCAGCTCGAGGGAGGACCTATACGAGCAGTACTTC